This entry describes one T cell receptor beta chain. Its target is not known. V was pared by 4 bases and J by 8 bases, with 9 bases of the junction left unmatched. The germline gives CDR1 MNHEY, CDR2 SVGAGI. This CDR3 is 15 amino acids long. Busulfan-fludarabine conditioning, marrow transplant, and cyclophosphamide on days +3 and +4 were administered. This sample is drawn from a study of T cells after posttransplantation cyclophosphamide. Study-wide points: Later post-transplant blood repertoires were often dominated by donor CD8+ memory clones. Recipient CMV seropositivity and CMV reactivation strongly tracked TRB clonality. Tissue-infiltrating T cells from skin or gut overlapped little with blood T cells.

Clones were sequenced by immunoSEQ multiplex PCR, and TCRdb holds only the in-frame ones, with some missing. The sample contains some 4,200 clones, 80% to 90% of which appear only once. The sequencing used PBMCs, collected after an allogeneic stem cell transplant with post-transplant cyclophosphamide. The TCR comes from a female patient aged 45 to 65 who received an allogeneic stem cell transplant from a related donor, was CMV-positive, and had no GVHD. Some of these T cells may belong to the graft donor. The chain joins TRBV6-5 to TRBJ2-1, with 9 bases matching TRBD1. CDR3 region: CASSSLTGGIYEQFF. The CDR3 nucleotides read TGTGCCAGCAGTTCCCTGACAGGGGGTATCTATGAGCAGTTCTTC.